This T cell receptor beta chain was captured by sequencing in a study of T-cell reconstitution after alpha-beta-depleted transplantation in children (dated by TCRdb to 2015 to 2016). In the study overall: The study quantitatively tracked T-cell immune reconstitution after TCRalphabeta/CD19-depleted allogeneic hematopoietic cell transplantation in children using TCR repertoire profiling.

This clonotype was observed many times. Its antigen is currently not known. No much larger clone exists at a distance of one base, and base qualities are not known. Library prep was done by PCR. Sequenced using an Illumina HiSeq 2500. To normalize quantification of the TCRbeta repertoire, the TCR libraries were built with molecular barcoding that relied on unique molecular identifiers. TCRdb reprocessed the public reads (quality trimming at Q25 with fastp, clone calling with MiXCR) and kept in-frame beta chains. Merged by CDR3 protein, the rows form single entries marked with the most common genes and DNA. The sample table shows 640,000 or so distinct CDR3 sequences, and roughly 17% are seen once. Together, the top ten hold over 0.95% of the sample. Deletion took 2 bases off V and 10 bases off J, with a span of 9 bases between the germline ends. CDR1 and CDR2 (MNHNY, SVGAGI) derive from the germline V gene (reference sequence). The CDR3 covers 12 residues, taking in both the cysteine and the phenylalanine. Only CDR3 DNA remains: 36 bases, in frame from the first base.

This specimen consisted of PBMCs from the stem cell graft donor, obtained from the stem cell graft. This clonotype originated in a human donor who donated a stem cell graft to a child with acute myeloid leukemia. Recombination joined TRBV6-6 with TRBJ2-1; there is no confident call for the D gene. The nucleotide sequence reads as follows: TGTGCCAGCAGTTACAATGGCGAAGAGCAGTTCTTC. It translates as CASSYNGEEQFF.